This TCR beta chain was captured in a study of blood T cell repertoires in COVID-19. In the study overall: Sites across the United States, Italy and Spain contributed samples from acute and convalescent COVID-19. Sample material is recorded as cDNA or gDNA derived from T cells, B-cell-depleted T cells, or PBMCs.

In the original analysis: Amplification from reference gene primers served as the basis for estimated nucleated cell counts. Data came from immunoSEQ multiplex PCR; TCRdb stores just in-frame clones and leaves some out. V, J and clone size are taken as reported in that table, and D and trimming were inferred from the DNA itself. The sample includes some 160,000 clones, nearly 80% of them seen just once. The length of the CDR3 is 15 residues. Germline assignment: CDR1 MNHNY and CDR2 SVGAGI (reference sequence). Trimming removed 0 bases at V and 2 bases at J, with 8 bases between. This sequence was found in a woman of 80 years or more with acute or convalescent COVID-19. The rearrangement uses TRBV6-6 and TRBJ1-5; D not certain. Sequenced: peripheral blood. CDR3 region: CASSYSQRGNQPQHF. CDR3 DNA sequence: TGTGCCAGCAGTTACTCTCAACGGGGCAATCAGCCCCAGCATTTT.